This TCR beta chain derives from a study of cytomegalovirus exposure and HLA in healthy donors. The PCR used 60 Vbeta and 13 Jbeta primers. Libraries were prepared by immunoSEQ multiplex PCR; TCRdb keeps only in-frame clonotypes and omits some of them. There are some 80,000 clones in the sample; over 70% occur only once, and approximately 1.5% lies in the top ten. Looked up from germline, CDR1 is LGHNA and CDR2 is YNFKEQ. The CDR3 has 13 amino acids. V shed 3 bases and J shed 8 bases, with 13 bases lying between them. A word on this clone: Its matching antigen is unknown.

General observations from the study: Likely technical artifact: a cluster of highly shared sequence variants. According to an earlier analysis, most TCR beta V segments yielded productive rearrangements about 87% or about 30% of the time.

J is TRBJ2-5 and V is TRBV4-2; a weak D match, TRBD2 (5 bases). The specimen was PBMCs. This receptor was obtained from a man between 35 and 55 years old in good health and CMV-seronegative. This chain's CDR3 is CASSQSRDATQYF. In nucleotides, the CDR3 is TGTGCCAGCAGCCAGTCCCGGGATGCCACCCAGTACTTC.